This T cell receptor beta chain was observed in a study of T cell repertoires in cytomegalovirus infection (dated by TCRdb to about 2019). Turning to the overall study: The peptide stimulations were aimed at well-studied HLA-B-restricted epitopes as well as recently identified HLA-C-restricted CMV epitopes, whose presentation resists viral immunomodulation. Donor HLA type was relevant to the analysis, because carriage of CMV infection together with the matching HLA type was indicated by public TCR beta signatures. General study outcomes and caveats: Cumulative frequency of public TCR beta family members discriminated carriers of CMV infection plus the relevant HLA type in this cohort and an independent roughly 330-donor cohort. In the ex vivo response, HLA-C-restricted CMV-specific TCR beta clonotypes were dominant, and in two of eight donors the single most frequent clonotype came from this HLA-C-restricted group.

Sequencing was performed on an Illumina HiSeq 1500. In TCRdb, the public reads were trimmed at Q25 with fastp and aligned with MiXCR, with productive beta chains retained. Identical CDR3 proteins give one entry, which carries the most common genes and DNA. This sample lists 49,000 or so distinct CDR3 sequences; approximately 19% were detected once. Of the sample, 50% to 65% falls within the top ten clones. This clonotype was seen many times. This receptor's antigen is unknown. Base-call qualities are not available, and no considerably larger clone is one nucleotide away. CDR3 length: 14 amino acids, cysteine to phenylalanine. Only the CDR3 part of the read is kept: 42 bases, read in frame from the first base. V is cut back by 2 bases and J by 5 bases, with 3 bases in the junction unmatched. Based on the germline V gene (reference sequence), the CDR1 and CDR2 sequences are MNHNY and SVGAGI. Taken with the paper, the label for treatment or condition translates to: in vitro stimulation with specific CMV peptide epitopes to enrich CMV-specific T cells.

Rearrangement joined TRBV6-6 to TRBJ1-5; TRBD1 agrees with 7 junctional bases. The sample in question was CD8+ T cells from cultured PBMCs, obtained from culture after CMV antigen stimulation. This receptor was obtained from a human donor in good health (CMV status not recorded). Some clones in this sample may be carry-over from other donors' samples. At the DNA level, the sequence is TGTGCCAGCAGTTACCTCGGACAGGATCAGCCCCAGCATTTT. This yields the protein CASSYLGQDQPQHF.